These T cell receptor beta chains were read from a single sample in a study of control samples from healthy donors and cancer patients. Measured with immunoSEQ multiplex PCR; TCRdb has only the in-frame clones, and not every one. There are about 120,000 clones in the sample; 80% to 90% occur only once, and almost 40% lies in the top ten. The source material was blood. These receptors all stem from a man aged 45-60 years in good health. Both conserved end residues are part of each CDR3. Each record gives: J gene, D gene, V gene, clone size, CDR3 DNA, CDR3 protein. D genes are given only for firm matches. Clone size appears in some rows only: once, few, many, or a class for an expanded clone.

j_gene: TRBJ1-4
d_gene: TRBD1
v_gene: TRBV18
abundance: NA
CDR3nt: TGTGCCAGCTCCCAGGACAGGGCAACTAATGAAAAACTGTTTTTT
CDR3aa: CASSQDRATNEKLFF

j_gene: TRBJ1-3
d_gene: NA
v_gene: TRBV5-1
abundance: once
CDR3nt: TGCGCCAGCAGAACGGGGTTCGACTCTGGAAACACCATATATTTT
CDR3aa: CASRTGFDSGNTIYF

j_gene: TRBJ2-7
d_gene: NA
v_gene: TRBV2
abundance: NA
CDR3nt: TGTGCCAGCAGTCCCTACGAGCAGTACTTC
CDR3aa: CASSPYEQYF

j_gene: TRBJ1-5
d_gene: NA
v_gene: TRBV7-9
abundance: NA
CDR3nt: TGTGCCAGCAGCTTAGCAGGGGACAAGCCCCAGCATTTT
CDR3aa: CASSLAGDKPQHF

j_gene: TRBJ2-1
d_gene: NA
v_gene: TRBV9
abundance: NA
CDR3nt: TGTGCCAGCAGCTCCATGGTTTGGCTCCCAAACAATGAGCAGTTCTTC
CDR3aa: CASSSMVWLPNNEQFF

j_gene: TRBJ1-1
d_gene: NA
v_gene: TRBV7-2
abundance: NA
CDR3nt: TGTGCCAGCAGCTTTGGAGGGCGGAACACTGAAGCTTTCTTT
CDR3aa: CASSFGGRNTEAFF

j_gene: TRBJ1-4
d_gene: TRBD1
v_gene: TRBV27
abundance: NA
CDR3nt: TGTGCCAGCAGTTTGGCCGGGACAGGACAATCAACTAGTGAAAAACTGTTTTTT
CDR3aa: CASSLAGTGQSTSEKLFF

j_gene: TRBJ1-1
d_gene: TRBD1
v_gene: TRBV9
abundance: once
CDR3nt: TGTGCCAGCAGCCCCCGACAGGGGGTTTATGAAGCTTTCTTT
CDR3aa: CASSPRQGVYEAFF

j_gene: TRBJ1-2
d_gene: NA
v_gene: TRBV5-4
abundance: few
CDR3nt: TGTGCCAGCAGCTTGACAGGGCCCTATGGCTACACCTTC
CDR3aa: CASSLTGPYGYTF

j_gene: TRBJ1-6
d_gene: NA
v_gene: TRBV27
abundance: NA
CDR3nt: TGTGCCAGCAGACTCGACAGTCCCTATAATTCACCCCTCCACTTT
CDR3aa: CASRLDSPYNSPLHF

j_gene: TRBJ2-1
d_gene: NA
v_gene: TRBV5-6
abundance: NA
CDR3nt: TGTGCCAGCAGTTTTAGCCAGGGGTACAATGAGCAGTTCTTC
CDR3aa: CASSFSQGYNEQFF

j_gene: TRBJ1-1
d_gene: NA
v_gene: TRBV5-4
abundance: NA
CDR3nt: TGTGCCAGCAGCTTGGCGTCGGGGCCCACTGAAGCTTTCTTT
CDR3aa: CASSLASGPTEAFF

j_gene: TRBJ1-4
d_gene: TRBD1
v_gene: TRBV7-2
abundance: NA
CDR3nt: TGTGCCAGCAGCTTACTTCCAGGGGGCGCGGATGAAAAACTGTTTTTT
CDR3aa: CASSLLPGGADEKLFF

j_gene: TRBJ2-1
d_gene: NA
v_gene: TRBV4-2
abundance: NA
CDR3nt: TGTGCCAGCAGCCACCGGTCCTTAGGGGAGCAGTTCTTC
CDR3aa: CASSHRSLGEQFF

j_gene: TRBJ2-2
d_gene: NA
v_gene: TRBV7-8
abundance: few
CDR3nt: TGTGCCATCAGGGCTAGCTGGGGGACCGGGGAGCTGTTTTTT
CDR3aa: CAIRASWGTGELFF

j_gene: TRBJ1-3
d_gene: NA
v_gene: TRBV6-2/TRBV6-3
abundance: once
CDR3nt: TGTGCCAGCAGTTTTTCGCTTTTCCGGGTCGAAGGAGGAAACACCATATATTTT
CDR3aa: CASSFSLFRVEGGNTIYF

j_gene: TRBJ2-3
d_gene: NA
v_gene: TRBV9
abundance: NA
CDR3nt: TGTGCCAGCAGCGACGGACAACCCACAGATACGCAGTATTTT
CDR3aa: CASSDGQPTDTQYF

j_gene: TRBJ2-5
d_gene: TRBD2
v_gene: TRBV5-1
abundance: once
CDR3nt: TGCGCCAGCAGCTTGGCTAGCGGGGGCGGGGAGACCCAGTACTTC
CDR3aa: CASSLASGGGETQYF